This is a list of T cell receptor beta chains from one sample in a study of blood T cell repertoires in COVID-19. Measured with immunoSEQ multiplex PCR; TCRdb has only the in-frame clones, and not every one. Altogether under 100,000 clones are present, approximately 83% being singletons, with the ten largest covering about 2.1%. What was sequenced was peripheral blood. The receptors come from a woman aged 70-85 years with acute or convalescent COVID-19. Each CDR3 is given with its conserved first and last residue. A D gene is named only where the DNA matches it firmly. Size tells how often a clone was seen (once, few, many) or the class of an expanded clone, and some rows leave it out.

>TRBD1|TRBV13|TRBJ1-2|NA
CASRKTGTYGYTF
TGTGCCAGCAGAAAGACAGGGACCTATGGCTACACCTTC
>NA|TRBV7-3|TRBJ2-7|NA
CASSSPGGEQYF
TGTGCCAGCAGCTCCCCCGGGGGCGAGCAGTACTTC
>TRBD1|TRBV12-5|TRBJ1-6|NA
CASGGQGAQNSPLHF
TGTGCTAGTGGTGGGCAGGGGGCACAGAATTCACCCCTCCACTTT
>NA|TRBV7-3|TRBJ2-2|once
CASSRENTGELFF
TGTGCCAGCAGCCGGGAGAACACCGGGGAGCTGTTTTTT
>NA|TRBV5-1|TRBJ1-1|NA
CASSLTYDSEAFF
TGCGCCAGCAGCTTAACCTACGACAGTGAAGCTTTCTTT
>NA|TRBV14|TRBJ2-2|NA
CASSQELAGELFF
TGTGCCAGCAGCCAAGAACTCGCCGGGGAGCTGTTTTTT
>TRBD1|TRBV27|TRBJ1-2|NA
CASSFAGGHGYTF
TGTGCCAGCAGTTTTGCAGGGGGGCATGGCTACACCTTC
>NA|TRBV4-1|TRBJ2-5|NA
CASSHADQETQYF
TGCGCCAGCAGCCACGCGGACCAAGAGACCCAGTACTTC
>NA|TRBV19|TRBJ2-5|NA
CASRAGSTGETQYF
TGTGCCAGTAGGGCGGGGAGTACTGGGGAGACCCAGTACTTC
>NA|TRBV28|TRBJ1-1|NA
CASSGRVGTEAFF
TGTGCCAGCAGTGGCAGGGTGGGGACTGAAGCTTTCTTT
>NA|TRBV2|TRBJ2-1|NA
CASRYRNEQFF
TGTGCCAGCAGGTACAGGAATGAGCAGTTCTTC
>TRBD2|TRBV9|TRBJ2-5|once
CASSVSSGGWETQYF
TGTGCCAGCAGCGTCTCTAGCGGGGGATGGGAGACCCAGTACTTC
>NA|TRBV10-3|TRBJ1-5|NA
CAISATQGKGNQPQHF
TGTGCCATCAGCGCGACTCAGGGTAAGGGCAATCAGCCCCAGCATTTT
>TRBD1|TRBV18|TRBJ1-2|NA
CASSPATGHYGYTF
TGTGCCAGCTCACCTGCGACAGGGCACTATGGCTACACCTTC
>NA|TRBV7-9|TRBJ1-1|NA
CASSTQGRTRNTEAFF
TGTGCCAGCAGCACCCAGGGCAGAACCCGGAACACTGAAGCTTTCTTT
>TRBD1|TRBV6-5|TRBJ2-3|once
CASRDRDGTDTQYF
TGTGCCAGCAGAGACAGGGACGGCACAGATACGCAGTATTTT
>TRBD2|TRBV10-3|TRBJ2-1|NA
CAISVGLAGGSSYNEQFF
TGTGCCATCAGTGTTGGACTAGCGGGGGGGAGCTCCTACAATGAGCAGTTCTTC
>NA|TRBV6-1|TRBJ2-5|NA
CASSEIGGLETQYF
TGTGCCAGCAGTGAAATTGGGGGCCTGGAGACCCAGTACTTC
>TRBD1|TRBV7-2|TRBJ1-4|NA
CASSLRGGQGDEKLFF
TGTGCCAGCAGCTTGAGAGGGGGACAGGGTGACGAAAAACTGTTTTTT
>NA|TRBV2|TRBJ2-1|NA
CASSRDNEQFF
TGTGCCAGCAGCAGGGACAATGAGCAGTTCTTC
>TRBD1|TRBV5-1|TRBJ1-2|NA
CASSLAPGQKDGYTF
TGCGCCAGCAGCTTGGCCCCGGGACAGAAAGATGGCTACACCTTC
>NA|TRBV5-4|TRBJ1-2|NA
CASSGGANYGYTF
TGTGCCAGCAGCGGGGGGGCTAACTATGGCTACACCTTC
>TRBD1|TRBV10-2|TRBJ1-5|NA
CASSLVLTDRQHF
TGCGCCAGCAGTCTAGTCTTAACGGACAGGCAGCATTTT
>NA|TRBV6-5|TRBJ1-3|NA
CASSSIGGNTIYF
TGTGCCAGCAGTTCTATCGGTGGAAACACCATATATTTT
>TRBD1|TRBV6-5|TRBJ2-1|NA
CASSRQGGSYNEQFF
TGTGCCAGCAGTCGACAGGGGGGTTCCTACAATGAGCAGTTCTTC
>NA|TRBV30|TRBJ2-1|NA
CAWSLVAGTRFF
TGTGCCTGGAGTTTGGTCGCGGGTACGCGGTTCTTC
>TRBD1|TRBV9|TRBJ1-2|NA
CASSVGLGTEPYGYTF
TGTGCCAGCAGCGTAGGGCTGGGGACAGAGCCCTATGGCTACACCTTC
>TRBD1|TRBV30|TRBJ1-2|NA
CAWSWDSDYGYTF
TGTGCCTGGAGCTGGGACAGTGACTATGGCTACACCTTC
>TRBD1|TRBV11-1|TRBJ1-6|NA
CASSLVAGGYNSPLHF
TGTGCCAGCAGCCTTGTAGCAGGGGGCTATAATTCACCCCTCCACTTT
>TRBD1|TRBV3-1/TRBV3-2|TRBJ1-1|NA
CASSQTGGLGTEAFF
TGTGCCAGCAGCCAAACAGGGGGCCTGGGCACTGAAGCTTTCTTT
>NA|TRBV2|TRBJ2-2|NA
CASKRGDMNTGELFF
TGTGCCAGCAAAAGGGGCGACATGAACACCGGGGAGCTGTTTTTT
>NA|TRBV5-1|TRBJ2-7|NA
CASSRDNYEQYF
TGCGCCAGCAGCCGAGACAACTACGAGCAGTACTTC
>TRBD2|TRBV3-1/TRBV3-2|TRBJ2-5|NA
CASSGGPYQETQYF
TGTGCCAGCTCGGGGGGACCCTACCAAGAGACCCAGTACTTC
>NA|TRBV3-1/TRBV3-2|TRBJ1-2|NA
CASSQGGGYTF
TGTGCCAGCAGCCAAGGAGGTGGCTACACCTTC
>NA|TRBV9|TRBJ1-5|NA
CASSVGQGNSNQPQHF
TGTGCCAGCAGCGTAGGCCAGGGGAATAGCAATCAGCCCCAGCATTTT
>NA|TRBV2|TRBJ2-7|NA
CASSDKSGQYF
TGTGCCAGCAGTGACAAGTCGGGGCAGTACTTC
>TRBD1|TRBV7-3|TRBJ2-5|NA
CASSLLGQGEETQYF
TGTGCCAGCAGCCTCCTCGGACAGGGAGAGGAGACCCAGTACTTC
>NA|TRBV5-1|TRBJ2-1|NA
CASSLAGSYNEQFF
TGCGCCAGCAGCTTGGCCGGCTCCTACAATGAGCAGTTCTTC
>TRBD2|TRBV28|TRBJ2-7|NA
CASSLWRGVYEQYF
TGTGCCAGCAGTTTGTGGCGGGGGGTTTACGAGCAGTACTTC
>NA|TRBV2|TRBJ1-2|once
CASSEGQFYGYTF
TGTGCCAGCAGTGAAGGGCAGTTCTATGGCTACACCTTC
>TRBD2|TRBV19|TRBJ2-7|few
CASSGGGLADYEQYF
TGTGCCAGTTCGGGGGGGGGACTAGCTGACTACGAGCAGTACTTC
>TRBD1|TRBV10-3|TRBJ2-1|NA
CAISERGGQGNELQFF
TGTGCCATCAGTGAGCGGGGGGGACAGGGGAATGAGCTTCAGTTCTTC
>NA|TRBV19|TRBJ1-1|NA
CASSTRGLARAGIGAEAFF
TGTGCCAGTAGTACCCGGGGTCTTGCGCGAGCGGGGATCGGCGCTGAAGCTTTCTTT
>NA|TRBV12-3/TRBV12-4|TRBJ2-3|NA
CASSSLTDTQYF
TGTGCCAGCAGTTCCCTCACAGATACGCAGTATTTT
>NA|TRBV2|TRBJ2-3|NA
CASLKGGATDTQYF
TGTGCCAGCCTCAAGGGGGGGGCCACAGATACGCAGTATTTT
>NA|TRBV10-2|TRBJ1-6|NA
CASSESAGVGSPLHF
TGCGCCAGCAGTGAGTCTGCGGGGGTTGGGTCACCCCTCCACTTT
>TRBD1|TRBV7-9|TRBJ2-1|NA
CASSLQLGGRNNEQFF
TGTGCCAGCAGCTTACAGTTAGGGGGCCGGAACAATGAGCAGTTCTTC
>NA|TRBV9|TRBJ2-7|NA
CASSADGSNSYEQYF
TGTGCCAGCAGCGCCGATGGCAGTAACTCCTACGAGCAGTACTTC
>NA|TRBV30|TRBJ2-1|NA
CAWSVSGGAGSSYNEQFF
TGTGCCTGGAGTGTATCTGGGGGGGCCGGGAGCTCCTACAATGAGCAGTTCTTC
>TRBD1|TRBV25-1|TRBJ2-1|NA
CASSDYTMGQGSEQFF
TGTGCCAGCAGTGATTACACTATGGGACAGGGTAGTGAGCAGTTCTTC
>NA|TRBV5-4|TRBJ2-5|NA
CASSPPTGKKETQYF
TGTGCCAGCAGCCCACCTACAGGGAAGAAAGAGACCCAGTACTTC
>TRBD1|TRBV28|TRBJ1-5|NA
CASSPVRGADQPQHF
TGTGCCAGCAGCCCAGTCAGGGGGGCGGATCAGCCCCAGCATTTT
>NA|TRBV5-4|TRBJ2-6|NA
CASNSPNAPGANVLTF
TGTGCCAGCAACTCACCAAACGCCCCCGGGGCCAACGTCCTGACTTTC
>NA|TRBV5-4|TRBJ1-4|NA
CASSDGGSTGGEKLFF
TGTGCCAGCAGCGACGGCGGCTCTACGGGAGGTGAAAAACTGTTTTTT
>NA|TRBV5-4|TRBJ1-6|NA
CASSHRQVSNSPLHF
TGTGCCAGCAGCCACAGACAGGTTTCTAATTCACCCCTCCACTTT
>NA|TRBV5-1|TRBJ2-7|NA
CASTRDTTYEQYF
TGCGCCAGCACCCGGGACACCACCTACGAGCAGTACTTC
>NA|TRBV2|TRBJ2-5|NA
CASSENSKETQYF
TGTGCCAGCAGTGAGAATAGCAAGGAGACCCAGTACTTC
>NA|TRBV7-9|TRBJ2-3|NA
CASRPRAGATDTQYF
TGTGCCAGCAGGCCGAGGGCGGGGGCAACAGATACGCAGTATTTT